These T cell receptor beta chains were read from a single sample in a study of T cell responses to AZD1222 COVID-19 vaccine. TCRdb's copy holds only in-frame clones and misses some; the assay was immunoSEQ multiplex PCR. This sample carries 55,000 to 75,000 clones, roughly 85% of them seen once, and the ten largest clones take roughly 22%. Sequenced here: peripheral blood, sampled on day 0 of AZD1222 vaccination. These receptor sequences come from an adult in good health. Both conserved end residues are part of each CDR3. D genes are given only for firm matches. The size entry is marked missing in some rows and otherwise reads once, few, many or a size class.

clone_size,d_call,v_call,j_call,cdr3_aa,cdr3_nt
.,.,TRBV9,TRBJ1-1,CASSVGAPLSEAFF,TGTGCCAGCAGCGTAGGGGCCCCGCTCTCTGAAGCTTTCTTT
once,TRBD1,TRBV9,TRBJ1-4,CASSLGLVNGDSHEKLFF,TGTGCCAGCAGCCTAGGCCTCGTAAATGGGGACAGTCATGAAAAACTGTTTTTT
.,TRBD1,TRBV6-5,TRBJ2-1,CASRGQGAFNEQFF,TGTGCCAGCAGGGGACAGGGGGCTTTCAATGAGCAGTTCTTC
once,.,TRBV6-5,TRBJ2-3,CASSRTGDTQYF,TGTGCCAGCAGCCGAACAGGGGATACGCAGTATTTT
.,.,TRBV6-5,TRBJ2-5,CASSLSLQGTAETQYF,TGTGCCAGCAGTTTGAGCTTACAGGGTACCGCGGAGACCCAGTACTTC
.,TRBD1,TRBV11-2,TRBJ1-2,CASSLNRDRGRSGYTF,TGTGCCAGCAGCTTAAACCGGGACAGGGGGCGGAGTGGCTACACCTTC
.,.,TRBV29-1,TRBJ2-2,CSVVTVGYGELFF,TGCAGCGTTGTTACAGTGGGGTACGGGGAGCTGTTTTTT
.,.,TRBV10-2,TRBJ2-1,CASTQGGGYNEQFF,TGCGCCAGCACCCAGGGTGGCGGCTACAATGAGCAGTTCTTC
.,TRBD2,TRBV6-5,TRBJ2-1,CASSSLAGRGNEQFF,TGTGCCAGCAGTTCGCTAGCGGGGCGAGGGAATGAGCAGTTCTTC
.,.,TRBV6-1,TRBJ2-7,CASSEYEQYF,TGTGCCAGCAGTGAGTACGAGCAGTACTTC
once,.,TRBV7-7,TRBJ2-2,CASSDSITGELFF,TGTGCCAGCAGCGACTCGATAACCGGGGAGCTGTTTTTT
.,.,TRBV7-9,TRBJ1-4,CASSFGQTATNEKLFF,TGTGCCAGCAGCTTCGGACAGACTGCAACTAATGAAAAACTGTTTTTT
.,.,TRBV11-3,TRBJ1-1,CASSSRGGTEAFF,TGTGCCAGCAGCTCTCGGGGGGGCACTGAAGCTTTCTTT
.,.,TRBV7-9,TRBJ2-7,CASSLAGGYEQYF,TGTGCCAGCAGCTTAGCGGGAGGTTACGAGCAGTACTTC
.,.,TRBV19,TRBJ1-4,CASSILAGDGEKLFF,TGTGCCAGTAGTATACTGGCAGGGGATGGAGAAAAACTGTTTTTT
once,.,TRBV2,TRBJ2-7,CASAGTVSSYEQYF,TGTGCCAGCGCCGGGACCGTTAGCTCCTACGAGCAGTACTTC
.,TRBD1,TRBV9,TRBJ2-1,CASSKTGDPYNEQFF,TGTGCCAGCAGTAAAACAGGGGACCCCTACAATGAGCAGTTCTTC
.,.,TRBV24-1,TRBJ2-7,CATSDKDSGSSYEQYF,TGTGCCACCAGTGATAAGGACAGTGGGAGCTCCTACGAGCAGTACTTC
.,.,TRBV21-1,TRBJ1-4,CASSTFLAALLEKLFF,TGTGCCAGCAGCACCTTTTTGGCAGCCCTCCTTGAAAAACTGTTTTTT
.,.,TRBV19,TRBJ2-7,CASSIGQGGYEQYF,TGTGCCAGTAGTATAGGGCAGGGAGGCTACGAGCAGTACTTC
.,TRBD1,TRBV3-1/TRBV3-2,TRBJ1-1,CASSQVEGAAEAFF,TGTGCCAGCAGCCAAGTTGAGGGGGCTGCGGAAGCTTTCTTT
.,TRBD2,TRBV11-2,TRBJ2-7,CASKGLGRGEQYF,TGTGCCAGCAAAGGACTAGGCCGCGGGGAGCAGTACTTC
once,.,TRBV5-6,TRBJ2-3,CASSWDGRAADTQYF,TGTGCCAGCAGCTGGGATGGCAGGGCGGCAGATACGCAGTATTTT
.,.,TRBV7-2,TRBJ2-3,CASSYAGAGPDTQYF,TGTGCCAGCAGCTACGCCGGGGCCGGCCCAGATACGCAGTATTTT
.,TRBD2,TRBV11-3,TRBJ2-3,CASSNRAGGLYDTQYF,TGTGCCAGCAGCAATAGAGCGGGGGGGCTTTATGATACGCAGTATTTT
few,TRBD1,TRBV6-5,TRBJ1-2,CASSPGQGMGYTF,TGTGCCAGCAGCCCGGGACAGGGGATGGGCTACACCTTC
.,TRBD2,TRBV7-2,TRBJ2-5,CASSGTSQETQYF,TGTGCCAGCAGTGGGACTAGTCAGGAGACCCAGTACTTC
.,.,TRBV14,TRBJ2-7,CASSQRGGPVGEQYF,TGTGCCAGCAGCCAACGGGGAGGACCCGTGGGCGAGCAGTACTTC
.,.,TRBV18,TRBJ2-1,CASSPPATSNEQFF,TGTGCCAGCTCACCACCGGCGACGAGCAATGAGCAGTTCTTC
few,.,TRBV12-3/TRBV12-4,TRBJ1-4,CASSVQTQEKLFF,TGTGCCAGCAGTGTTCAGACGCAGGAAAAACTGTTTTTT
.,TRBD1,TRBV7-2,TRBJ1-1,CATTKDRAVTEAFF,TGTGCCACCACTAAGGACAGGGCTGTCACTGAAGCTTTCTTT
.,TRBD2,TRBV5-1,TRBJ2-2,CASRAGATGELFF,TGCGCCAGCAGAGCGGGGGCCACCGGGGAGCTGTTTTTT
.,.,TRBV27,TRBJ2-1,CASSLEGFSYNEQFF,TGTGCCAGCAGTTTAGAGGGTTTTTCCTACAATGAGCAGTTCTTC
once,.,TRBV6-5,TRBJ2-1,CASSYSRIYNEQFF,TGTGCCAGCAGTTACTCCCGGATCTACAATGAGCAGTTCTTC
.,.,TRBV7-9,TRBJ2-7,CASSIGHYEQYF,TGTGCCAGCAGCATCGGGCACTACGAGCAGTACTTC
few,.,TRBV7-9,TRBJ2-3,CASSLPLTDTQYF,TGTGCCAGCAGCTTACCACTCACAGATACGCAGTATTTT
once,TRBD1,TRBV5-6,TRBJ2-7,CASSWGDRGPYEQYF,TGTGCCAGCAGCTGGGGGGACAGGGGACCCTACGAGCAGTACTTC
.,TRBD1,TRBV11-2,TRBJ2-3,CASSFTGTGGSDTQYF,TGTGCCAGCAGCTTTACCGGGACAGGGGGCTCAGATACGCAGTATTTT
few,TRBD2,TRBV14,TRBJ2-7,CASSQHPTSWVGEQYF,TGTGCCAGCAGCCAACATCCGACTAGCTGGGTGGGGGAGCAGTACTTC
.,.,TRBV10-1,TRBJ2-2,CASSESVGANTGELFF,TGCGCCAGCAGTGAGTCTGTGGGCGCGAACACCGGGGAGCTGTTTTTT
.,.,TRBV6-1,TRBJ1-5,CASSEFWAGNQPQHF,TGTGCCAGCAGTGAATTCTGGGCAGGGAATCAGCCCCAGCATTTT
.,.,TRBV28,TRBJ2-7,CASSLNRLTGPNEQYF,TGTGCCAGCAGTCTCAACAGACTAACGGGGCCAAACGAGCAGTACTTC
.,.,TRBV11-2,TRBJ1-6,CASKGGGNSPLHF,TGTGCCAGCAAGGGGGGGGGCAATTCACCCCTCCACTTT
few,.,TRBV2,TRBJ1-2,CASILRASMGGYTF,TGTGCCAGCATCCTTCGGGCCTCCATGGGAGGCTACACCTTC
.,.,TRBV27,TRBJ1-6,CASSLSGGAFNSPLHF,TGTGCCAGCAGTTTATCTGGGGGGGCTTTTAATTCACCCCTCCACTTT
medium-sized,.,TRBV2,TRBJ2-1,CASGTDFNEQFF,TGTGCCAGCGGGACGGACTTCAATGAGCAGTTCTTC
.,.,TRBV6-5,TRBJ2-1,CASSYWETGNEQFF,TGTGCCAGCAGTTACTGGGAGACTGGGAATGAGCAGTTCTTC
.,.,TRBV11-2,TRBJ1-2,CASTRDGPKYGYTF,TGTGCCAGCACCCGTGATGGACCGAAGTATGGCTACACCTTC
.,.,TRBV3-1/TRBV3-2,TRBJ2-1,CASSQEGGGLNEQFF,TGTGCCAGCAGCCAAGAGGGTGGGGGCCTCAATGAGCAGTTCTTC
once,TRBD1,TRBV6-5,TRBJ1-4,CASTESGTGEKLFF,TGTGCCAGCACCGAATCCGGGACAGGCGAAAAACTGTTTTTT
.,TRBD1,TRBV10-1,TRBJ1-3,CASSLDRGSGNTIYF,TGCGCCAGCAGCCTTGACAGGGGCTCTGGAAACACCATATATTTT
.,.,TRBV3-1/TRBV3-2,TRBJ1-4,CASSPRAGRDEKLFF,TGTGCCAGCAGCCCCAGGGCAGGGAGGGATGAAAAACTGTTTTTT